Listed below are T cell receptor beta chains from one sample, sequenced in a study of read filtering for tumor transcriptome and immune sequencing. MiXCR, run by TCRdb on the reads, gives a single entry per CDR3 protein. The top ten hold 13% to 15% of the sample, which has 49,000 or so distinct CDR3 sequences, more than 10% seen once. What was sequenced was a population of CD138-negative cells sorted from bone marrow. The receptors stem from a donor over 35 with multiple myeloma. CDR3s include the opening cysteine and the closing phenylalanine or tryptophan. The D gene is left open where the match is weak. Size tells how often a clone was seen (once, few, many) or the class of an expanded clone, and some rows leave it out.

v_gene: TRBV18
j_gene: TRBJ2-2
abundance: many
d_gene: NA
CDR3aa: CASSPSVRSNTGELFF
CDR3nt: TGTGCCAGCTCACCTTCTGTCAGGTCCAACACCGGGGAGCTGTTTTTT

v_gene: TRBV20-1
j_gene: TRBJ2-1
abundance: many
d_gene: NA
CDR3aa: CSASNYTLAFF
CDR3nt: TGCAGTGCTAGCAACTATACCCTAGCGTTCTTC

v_gene: TRBV15
j_gene: TRBJ2-2
abundance: many
d_gene: TRBD1
CDR3aa: CATSPLGDRGLANTGELFF
CDR3nt: TGTGCCACCAGTCCTCTAGGGGACAGGGGCCTCGCGAACACCGGGGAGCTGTTTTTT

v_gene: TRBV12-3/TRBV12-4
j_gene: TRBJ1-1
abundance: many
d_gene: TRBD1
CDR3aa: CASSFQTEGARTEAFF
CDR3nt: TGTGCCAGCAGTTTCCAAACCGAGGGGGCGAGGACTGAAGCTTTCTTT

v_gene: TRBV7-9
j_gene: TRBJ2-3
abundance: many
d_gene: TRBD2
CDR3aa: CASSSIAGGPGDTQYF
CDR3nt: TGTGCCAGCAGCTCTATAGCGGGAGGGCCAGGAGATACGCAGTATTTT

v_gene: TRBV20-1
j_gene: TRBJ2-5
abundance: few
d_gene: NA
CDR3aa: CSAEDEETQYF
CDR3nt: TGCAGTGCTGAGGACGAGGAGACCCAGTACTTC

v_gene: TRBV20-1
j_gene: TRBJ2-7
abundance: many
d_gene: NA
CDR3aa: CSARPDKQPRNYEQYF
CDR3nt: TGCAGTGCTAGACCGGACAAGCAGCCCCGAAACTACGAGCAGTACTTC

v_gene: TRBV5-1
j_gene: TRBJ2-7
abundance: many
d_gene: NA
CDR3aa: CASSEGAYEQYF
CDR3nt: TGCGCCAGCAGCGAAGGGGCCTACGAGCAGTACTTC

v_gene: TRBV7-2
j_gene: TRBJ2-6
abundance: many
d_gene: NA
CDR3aa: CASSLLWTGANVLTF
CDR3nt: TGTGCCAGCAGTCTCTTATGGACTGGGGCCAACGTCCTGACTTTC

v_gene: TRBV6-5
j_gene: TRBJ2-4
abundance: many
d_gene: TRBD2
CDR3aa: CASSPQAGTSSDIQYF
CDR3nt: TGTGCCAGCAGTCCCCAGGCGGGGACTAGTTCTGACATTCAGTACTTC

v_gene: TRBV5-1
j_gene: TRBJ2-1
abundance: many
d_gene: NA
CDR3aa: CASSLGGRFYNEQFF
CDR3nt: TGCGCCAGCAGCCTCGGAGGGAGGTTCTACAATGAGCAGTTCTTC

v_gene: TRBV12-3/TRBV12-4
j_gene: TRBJ2-7
abundance: few
d_gene: NA
CDR3aa: CASSLRSGREQYF
CDR3nt: TGTGCCAGCAGTCTTCGGTCCGGACGTGAGCAGTACTTC

v_gene: TRBV27
j_gene: TRBJ2-7
abundance: many
d_gene: NA
CDR3aa: CASSLSRVSEQYF
CDR3nt: TGTGCCAGCAGTTTATCAAGGGTTTCCGAGCAGTACTTC

v_gene: TRBV7-2
j_gene: TRBJ2-1
abundance: NA
d_gene: NA
CDR3aa: CASSCQRGDEQFF
CDR3nt: TGTGCCAGCAGCTGCCAGAGGGGCGACGAGCAGTTCTTC

v_gene: TRBV19
j_gene: TRBJ2-5
abundance: many
d_gene: NA
CDR3aa: CASSSRDRETQYF
CDR3nt: TGTGCCAGTAGTTCACGGGACCGCGAGACCCAGTACTTC

v_gene: TRBV4-3
j_gene: TRBJ1-2
abundance: many
d_gene: TRBD1
CDR3aa: CASSQDKGGRYYGYTF
CDR3nt: TGCGCCAGCAGCCAAGATAAAGGGGGCAGGTACTATGGCTACACCTTC

v_gene: TRBV20-1
j_gene: TRBJ1-2
abundance: many
d_gene: NA
CDR3aa: CSAGVTANYGYTF
CDR3nt: TGCAGTGCTGGAGTTACAGCTAACTATGGCTACACCTTC

v_gene: TRBV20-1
j_gene: TRBJ2-7
abundance: NA
d_gene: NA
CDR3aa: CSAPTRAGTYEQYF
CDR3nt: TGCAGTGCTCCCACGCGGGCGGGAACCTACGAGCAGTACTTC

v_gene: TRBV30
j_gene: TRBJ1-3
abundance: many
d_gene: NA
CDR3aa: CAWSVLGGRGSTIYF
CDR3nt: TGTGCCTGGAGTGTACTCGGGGGCCGGGGGTCCACCATATATTTT

v_gene: TRBV7-9
j_gene: TRBJ2-7
abundance: few
d_gene: NA
CDR3aa: CASSPDGYEQYF
CDR3nt: TGTGCCAGCAGCCCCGACGGATACGAGCAGTACTTC